A selection of T cell receptor beta chains follows, all from one sample in a study of T-cell reconstitution after alpha-beta-depleted transplantation in children. TCRdb reprocessed the PCR reads via MiXCR and lists one record per CDR3 protein. The sample has 450,000 to 600,000 distinct CDR3 sequences, over 10% seen once. Sequences were derived from PBMCs, mostly from graft donor cells, sampled 360 days after TCRalphabeta/CD19-depleted stem cell transplant. The receptors derive from a male patient younger than 18 who had a stem cell transplant for acute myeloid leukemia, so the T cells may come from the graft donor. The CDR3 runs from the conserved cysteine through the conserved F or W. A D gene is named only where the DNA matches it firmly. The size field is filled for only some rows; it gives once, few, many or a size class.

few	TRBV5-1	TRBJ2-2	TRBD2	CASSLAAPTGELFF	TGCGCCAGCAGCCTAGCGGCCCCCACCGGGGAGCTGTTTTTT
few	TRBV12-3/TRBV12-4	TRBJ2-5	TRBD1	CASRKTGGETQYF	TGTGCCAGCAGGAAGACAGGGGGTGAGACCCAGTACTTC
few	TRBV3-1	TRBJ2-5	TRBD2	CASSPGRQETQYF	TGTGCCAGCAGCCCCGGGAGGCAAGAGACCCAGTACTTC
few	TRBV5-1	TRBJ2-1	TRBD2	CASSALNLAGGLGSEQFF	TGCGCCAGCAGCGCACTAAATTTAGCGGGAGGGCTCGGAAGTGAGCAGTTCTTC
NA	TRBV3-1	TRBJ1-4	NA	CASNLGNEKLFF	TGTGCCAGTAATTTGGGAAATGAAAAACTGTTTTTT
few	TRBV29-1	TRBJ2-1	TRBD2	CSFGLAGYNEQFF	TGCAGCTTCGGACTAGCGGGATACAATGAGCAGTTCTTC
many	TRBV7-9	TRBJ2-1	NA	CASTEGGATNEQFF	TGTGCCAGCACCGAAGGGGGGGCCACTAATGAGCAGTTCTTC
few	TRBV20-1	TRBJ2-1	TRBD2	CSATFWSSGRNEQFF	TGCAGTGCAACGTTCTGGTCTAGCGGGAGAAATGAGCAGTTCTTC
many	TRBV27	TRBJ2-3	NA	CASSPGKRAGWADTQYF	TGTGCCAGCAGTCCCGGCAAACGGGCGGGGTGGGCAGATACGCAGTATTTT
once	TRBV4-3	TRBJ2-7	NA	CASSQDAQYYEQYF	TGCGCCAGCAGCCAAGATGCACAGTACTACGAGCAGTACTTC
NA	TRBV20-1	TRBJ2-5	TRBD1	CSASIRGTETQYF	TGCAGTGCTTCCATCAGGGGGACGGAGACCCAGTACTTC
many	TRBV5-1	TRBJ2-1	TRBD2	CASSLLSSGIIYNEQFF	TGCGCCAGCAGCTTGTTATCTAGCGGTATAATCTACAATGAGCAGTTCTTC
many	TRBV4-3	TRBJ2-4	NA	CASSQGSGKNIQYF	TGCGCCAGCAGCCAGGGTAGCGGAAAAAACATTCAGTACTTC
few	TRBV20-1	TRBJ1-2	TRBD1	CSASGRGWYGYTF	TGCAGTGCTAGTGGCAGGGGGTGGTATGGCTACACCTTC
NA	TRBV2	TRBJ2-1	NA	CASNPLQNEQFF	TGTGCCAGCAACCCTCTACAGAATGAGCAGTTCTTC
many	TRBV14	TRBJ2-5	TRBD1	CASSRRTGSRETQYF	TGTGCCAGCAGCCGGCGGACAGGGAGCAGGGAGACCCAGTACTTC
few	TRBV20-1	TRBJ2-7	NA	CSAYFTRGAFYEQYF	TGCAGTGCTTATTTTACCAGGGGGGCCTTCTACGAGCAGTACTTC
NA	TRBV20-1	TRBJ2-1	NA	CSARVILTSPPRENNEQFF	TGCAGTGCTAGAGTGATCCTAACGTCTCCTCCCAGAGAAAACAATGAGCAGTTCTTC
few	TRBV7-3	TRBJ2-3	NA	CASSLAPFGDTQYF	TGTGCCAGCAGCTTAGCCCCATTTGGAGATACGCAGTATTTT
many	TRBV29-1	TRBJ2-7	TRBD1	CSVGTDNLWEQYF	TGCAGCGTCGGGACAGACAATCTCTGGGAGCAGTACTTC
NA	TRBV7-6	TRBJ2-1	TRBD2	CASSPREGVGNEQFF	TGTGCCAGCAGCCCACGGGAGGGTGTGGGCAATGAGCAGTTCTTC
many	TRBV20-1	TRBJ2-1	NA	CSAERDPSSYNEQFF	TGCAGTGCTGAGAGGGACCCCAGCTCCTACAATGAGCAGTTCTTC
NA	TRBV28	TRBJ2-3	TRBD1	CASSLLPLQDRVRTDTQYF	TGTGCCAGCAGTTTACTCCCTCTCCAAGACAGGGTCCGGACAGATACGCAGTATTTT
few	TRBV29-1	TRBJ2-7	NA	CSVVRNYEQYF	TGCAGCGTTGTCCGGAACTACGAGCAGTACTTC
NA	TRBV20-1	TRBJ2-7	TRBD2	CSAQTLAGVSGEQYF	TGCAGTGCTCAGACTCTAGCGGGAGTTTCAGGGGAGCAGTACTTC
many	TRBV7-9	TRBJ1-1	TRBD1	CASSSLLTGGNTEAFF	TGTGCCAGCAGCTCCTTATTGACAGGGGGCAACACTGAAGCTTTCTTT
many	TRBV7-3	TRBJ2-1	NA	CASSLLREYNEQFF	TGTGCCAGCAGCTTATTGAGGGAGTACAATGAGCAGTTCTTC
NA	TRBV20-1	TRBJ1-2	NA	CSANRQDLGYTF	TGCAGTGCTAACAGGCAGGACCTTGGCTACACCTTC